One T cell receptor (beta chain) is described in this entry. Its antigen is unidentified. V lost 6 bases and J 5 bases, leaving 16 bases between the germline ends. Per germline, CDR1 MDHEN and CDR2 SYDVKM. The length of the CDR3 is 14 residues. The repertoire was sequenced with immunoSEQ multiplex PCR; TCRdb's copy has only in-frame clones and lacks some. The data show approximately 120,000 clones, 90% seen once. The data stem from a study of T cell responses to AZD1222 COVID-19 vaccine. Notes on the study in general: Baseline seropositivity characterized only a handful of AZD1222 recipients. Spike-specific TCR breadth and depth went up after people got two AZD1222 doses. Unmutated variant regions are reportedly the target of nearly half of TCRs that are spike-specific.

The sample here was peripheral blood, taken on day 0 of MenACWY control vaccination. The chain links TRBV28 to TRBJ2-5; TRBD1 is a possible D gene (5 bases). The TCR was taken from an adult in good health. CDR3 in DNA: TGTGCCAGCAGGAAACCAGGGAAATGGGAGACCCAGTACTTC. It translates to CASRKPGKWETQYF.